This T cell receptor (beta chain) derives from a study of T cells after yellow fever vaccination. The CDR3 covers 14 residues. Germline assignment: CDR1 DFQATT and CDR2 SNEGSKA (reference sequence). V lost 4 bases and J lost 1, with 13 bases in between. TCRdb called the 5' RACE reads again in MiXCR, with one record for every CDR3 protein. Here the sample spans about 53,000 distinct CDR3 sequences, about 6.6% being singletons. This clonotype was picked up many times. Sequenced material: CD8+ T cells sorted from PBMCs, taken on the day of the first yellow fever vaccination. V is TRBV20-1 and J is TRBJ1-1; D not certain. The sequence came from a man aged 18 to 30 who received the YFV17D yellow fever vaccine. The CDR3 bases are TGCAGTGCTACATCGGGCTCCGGGAACACTGAAGCTTTCTTT. Protein product: CSATSGSGNTEAFF.